Listed below are T cell receptor beta chains from one sample, sequenced in a study of blood T cell dynamics during melanoma immunotherapy. Data came from immunoSEQ multiplex PCR; TCRdb stores just in-frame clones and leaves some out. The sample comprises about 22,000 clones, just under 90% of which are singletons, and approximately 1% rests with the top ten. The material was blood, obtained from a patient treated with checkpoint blockade. These receptors were obtained from a human donor with melanoma. Each CDR3 is given with its conserved first and last residue. D genes are given only for firm matches. Clone size is given for some rows only: seen once, a few or many times, or a class if the clone is expanded.

cdr3_length: 15
j_call: TRBJ1-1
clone_size: .
d_call: .
v_call: TRBV28
cdr3_nt: TGTGCCAGCAGACCCGAGGGCAGGGTGGGCACTGAAGCTTTCTTT
cdr3_aa: CASRPEGRVGTEAFF

cdr3_length: 15
j_call: TRBJ1-1
clone_size: .
d_call: .
v_call: TRBV5-1
cdr3_nt: TGCGCCAGCAGCTTATACTCGACACAGAACACTGAAGCTTTCTTT
cdr3_aa: CASSLYSTQNTEAFF

cdr3_length: 13
j_call: TRBJ1-1
clone_size: .
d_call: .
v_call: TRBV5-4
cdr3_nt: TGTGCCAGCAGCCCGTGGACGGCGACTGAAGCTTTCTTT
cdr3_aa: CASSPWTATEAFF

cdr3_length: 15
j_call: TRBJ1-1
clone_size: .
d_call: .
v_call: TRBV4-1
cdr3_nt: TGCGCCAGCAGCCAACAGGGTAGCGGGGGGACTGAAGCTTTCTTT
cdr3_aa: CASSQQGSGGTEAFF

cdr3_length: 18
j_call: TRBJ2-2
clone_size: .
d_call: .
v_call: TRBV6-1
cdr3_nt: TGTGCCAGCAGTGAGTCAAGGTTGGATAGGGGGAACACCGGGGAGCTGTTTTTT
cdr3_aa: CASSESRLDRGNTGELFF

cdr3_length: 16
j_call: TRBJ1-3
clone_size: .
d_call: .
v_call: TRBV15
cdr3_nt: TGTGCCACCAGCAGAGATCTTCCCGGGGCTGGAAACACCATATATTTT
cdr3_aa: CATSRDLPGAGNTIYF

cdr3_length: 15
j_call: TRBJ1-1
clone_size: .
d_call: .
v_call: TRBV25-1
cdr3_nt: TGTGCCAGCAGCGCCAACACAGGGTTGGGCACTGAAGCTTTCTTT
cdr3_aa: CASSANTGLGTEAFF

cdr3_length: 15
j_call: TRBJ2-7
clone_size: few
d_call: TRBD1
v_call: TRBV6-6
cdr3_nt: TGTGCCAGTTGCCCCGGGACAGTCCCGAACTACGAGCAGTACTTC
cdr3_aa: CASCPGTVPNYEQYF

cdr3_length: 12
j_call: TRBJ1-6
clone_size: .
d_call: .
v_call: TRBV5-1
cdr3_nt: TGCGCCAGCAGCGAAGATAATTCACCCCTCCACTTT
cdr3_aa: CASSEDNSPLHF

cdr3_length: 14
j_call: TRBJ2-2
clone_size: .
d_call: TRBD1
v_call: TRBV2
cdr3_nt: TGTGCCAGCAGGTCAGGGGGGAACACCGGGGAGCTGTTTTTT
cdr3_aa: CASRSGGNTGELFF